This TCR beta chain derives from a study of OX40 agonist ivuxolimab in advanced cancers. For the study at large: Ivuxolimab, which patients received intravenously every 2 weeks, was dosed at 0.01 to 10 mg/kg. Mean age 60 years, range about 23 to 85; 82.7% male.

The CDR3 spans 13 residues. Trimming stripped 2 bases from V and 4 bases from J, with 9 bases between. Germline loops: CDR1 MNHEY, CDR2 SMNVEV (reference sequence). This table comes from immunoSEQ multiplex PCR, and its TCRdb copy is limited to in-frame clones, with some not included. The repertoire includes about 100,000 clones, around 90% of them detected once, and 0.5% to 0.65% sits in the top ten. The chain links TRBV27 to TRBJ2-7; tentative D call: TRBD2 (6 bases). The sequencing here drew on CD4+ or CD8+ T cells sorted from blood, taken in a trial of the OX40 agonist ivuxolimab. This clonotype was sampled from an adult with an advanced solid tumor such as melanoma, head and neck, liver or kidney cancer. The CDR3 coding sequence is TGTGCCAGCAGTTTAATCGGGGGATACGAGCAGTACTTC. This gives the protein CASSLIGGYEQYF.